This section outlines one TCR beta chain sequence together with its context. The source of the sample is a study of CD8+ T cells in alopecia areata. The treatment: oral pan-JAK inhibitor, 5-10 mg twice daily. Reverse transcription of extracted RNA yielded cDNA, which provided the sequencing template. The repertoire was sequenced with immunoSEQ multiplex PCR; TCRdb's copy has only in-frame clones and lacks some. The data hold some 110,000 clones, with 50% to 75% observed a single time. The CDR3 has 16 residues. Germline lookup yields CDR1 SGHDN and CDR2 FVKESK. V was pared by 0 bases and J by 4 bases, with 15 bases between.

Sample: CD8+ T cells sorted from blood, taken at week 24, from a patient treated with tofacitinib. This rearrangement joins TRBV14 to TRBJ1-2, with no clear D. This TCR was recovered from a human donor with alopecia areata. CDR3 nucleotide sequence: TGTGCCAGCAGCCAAGAAAACAGCCCTCTACGCTATGGCTACACCTTC. Its protein product is CASSQENSPLRYGYTF.